This T cell receptor beta chain was captured by sequencing in a study of T cell responses to AZD1222 COVID-19 vaccine. Overall study findings and caveats: There were vaccine-associated CD4 TCRs across spike, dominant at 160-218 and 743-854. The number of AZD1222 recipients seropositive at baseline was only five or six.

CDR3 length equals 14 residues. Trimming removed 4 bases from V and 0 bases from J, with 10 bases in between. Germline-derived CDR1 and CDR2 are MNHEY and SMNVEV (reference sequence). As regards this clone: The antigen is unknown.

The data were produced by immunoSEQ multiplex PCR, yet TCRdb's version contains in-frame clones alone and is incomplete. Among 100,000 or so clones listed, approximately 91% were seen once. The rearrangement joins TRBV27 to TRBJ2-7; D is perhaps TRBD2 (5 bases). This receptor was taken from an adult in good health. The material sequenced was peripheral blood, taken on day 0 of AZD1222 vaccination. The CDR3 DNA is TGTGCCAGCAGTTCCGCGGGCAGCTCCTACGAGCAGTACTTC. This encodes CASSSAGSSYEQYF.